This T cell receptor (beta chain) stems from a study of T cells after yellow fever vaccination (dated by TCRdb to between 2018 and 2020). Context from the whole study: Libraries from fractions with low cell numbers were prepared with the SMART-Seq v4 Ultra Low Input RNA kit. Bulk TCR alpha and beta repertoires were sequenced longitudinally to track T-cell clones before and after primary and booster YFV17D yellow fever vaccination. Two healthy male donors, one aged 18 to 30 and one aged 30 to 40 years, were included in the cohort. Blood was collected at multiple timepoints before and after primary and secondary immunization, and bulk PBMC replicates and cell subsets were isolated.

TCR cDNA was synthesized by 5'RACE template switching, through which a universal primer site and unique molecular identifiers were introduced. Priming for cDNA synthesis came from both the TCR alpha and TCR beta constant segments. Two PCR steps were used to amplify libraries, with sample barcodes and sequencing adapters being added in the second step. Sequencing of libraries was done on Illumina HiSeq 2500 (2x100 bp) or NovaSeq (2x150 bp). On the authors' methods: Demultiplexing of reads and collapsing into UMI consensus sequences were performed with MIGEC, and V(D)J alignment was carried out with MiXCR. Vaccine-responding clonotypes were defined with edgeR using replicate PBMC samples, requiring FDR below 0.01 and a log2 fold change above 5 up to day 15. Bulk clonotypes were assigned CD4 or CD8 identity according to which sequenced CD4 or CD8 repertoire held them at higher abundance. TCRdb applied fastp at Q25 and MiXCR to the public reads, then kept only in-frame beta chains. Each CDR3 protein gets just one entry, which takes the most common genes and DNA from the rows behind it. The V and J calls and clone size are TCRdb's, not the authors'. The sample table shows more than 350,000 distinct CDR3 sequences, and roughly 12% are seen once. Less than 20% of the sample lies in the top ten.

Points the paper makes about the study in general: A small share of clonotypes was detected in both CD4 and CD8 compartments, with the overlap likely arising from convergent recombination. The study included only two donors, which limits how far the findings can be generalized. Compared with the primary T-cell response, the secondary T-cell response was faster but weaker, reaching its peak on day 5 rather than on day 15. Because abundant contaminating clonotypes from the bulk population could be contained in FACS-sorted repertoires, computational filtering was required. After the booster, most clones that had expanded after primary vaccination were detected again (approximately 97% of CD4 and roughly nine tenths of CD8), suggesting broad maintenance of memory.

The treatment or condition label corresponds to: live attenuated yellow fever vaccine strain. Two biological replicates of bulk PBMCs were collected at each blood-draw timepoint. A standard Ficoll-Paque protocol was used to isolate PBMCs from peripheral blood. TriZol was used to extract RNA from bulk PBMCs, CD4 and CD8 fractions, and dextramer-positive and dextramer-negative fractions. This clonotype has more than one count but fewer than ten. It has no known antigen specificity. No much larger clone exists at a distance of one base, and base qualities are not known. As encoded in the germline V gene, CDR1 is KGHDR while CDR2 is SFDVKD. Counted from cysteine to phenylalanine, this CDR3 has 12 amino acids. Solely the CDR3 DNA is kept, with 36 bases framed from the first base. The trim is 0 bases for V and 10 bases for J, with a gap of 6 bases between the germline ends.

This specimen consisted of PBMCs, obtained on the day of the first yellow fever vaccination. The rearranged segments are TRBV24-1 and TRBJ2-1; TRBD1 is perhaps the D gene, given 5 matching bases. This sequence originates from a man between 18 and 35 years old who received the YFV17D yellow fever vaccine. The nucleotide sequence reads as follows: TGTGCCACCAGTGATTTGGACAGAGAGCAGTTCTTC. It translates as CATSDLDREQFF.